One sample yielded the 20 T cell receptor beta chains listed below, sequenced in a study of T cells in narcolepsy. This table comes from immunoSEQ multiplex PCR, and its TCRdb copy is limited to in-frame clones, with some not included. The sample lists around 15,000 clones; roughly 87% were seen once. The sequencing sample was made of memory (CD45RA-) CD4+ T cells from blood. The receptors here all came from a human donor in good health.

The V and J genes are TRBV5-1 and TRBJ2-3, with 10 bases lining up with TRBD2. Germline V gene sequence: CDR1 SGHRS, CDR2 YFSETQ. Trimming took 2 bases from V and 4 from J; bases not matched to a gene: 7. CDR3 length equals 16 residues. CDR3 amino acids: CASSFSLAGGSDTQYF. The CDR3 DNA is TGCGCCAGCAGCTTCTCCTTAGCGGGAGGTTCAGATACGCAGTATTTT.

The rearrangement joins TRBV30 to TRBJ2-3; 7 positions match TRBD1. Germline CDR1 is GTSNPN and CDR2 is SVGIG (reference sequence). The CDR3 extends over 15 amino acids. V was clipped by 4 bases and J by 6 bases; unmatched bases: 13. The CDR3 DNA is TGTGCCTGGACTAGGGACAGAGCTTCAGGGGATACGCAGTATTTT. Protein sequence: CAWTRDRASGDTQYF.

CDR3 region: CASSLGAVGNYGYTF. The CDR3 DNA reads as TGCGCCAGCAGTCTTGGCGCGGTTGGTAACTATGGCTACACCTTC. The gene calls are TRBV5-1 and TRBJ1-2; unclear D gene. Germline CDR1 and CDR2: SGHRS and YFSETQ. The ends were cut back, 5 bases at V and 1 base at J, with 15 bases in the middle. This CDR3 contains 15 residues. Together with reference TRBV5-1 and TRBJ1-2, the CDR3 gives the full variable domain: KAGVTQTPRYLIKTRGQQVTLSCSPISGHRSVSWYQQTPGQGLQFLFEYFSETQRNKGNFPGRFSGRQFSNSRSEMNVSTLELGDSALYLCASSLGAVGNYGYTFGSGTRLTVV.

The rearrangement links TRBV29-1 to TRBJ1-2; 7 bases map to TRBD1. Losses at the gene ends were 4 bases for V and 2 bases for J; bases not matched to a gene: 7. From germline, CDR1 is SQVTM and CDR2 ANQGSEA. The CDR3 covers 14 residues. Here the CDR3 DNA reads TGCAGCGTTGGGCGACAGGGAGGGAACTATGGCTACACCTTC. Translating gives CSVGRQGGNYGYTF.

This rearrangement joins TRBV5-4 to TRBJ2-7, with 8 positions matching TRBD1. From germline, CDR1 is SGHNT and CDR2 YYREEE (reference sequence). The CDR3 sequence is 13 residues long. Trimming cost V 6 bases and J 6 bases; bases outside gene matches: 8. CDR3 sequence reads: CASKPGQGAEQYF. DNA of the CDR3: TGTGCCAGCAAACCAGGGCAGGGGGCCGAGCAGTACTTC.

This sequence joins TRBV9 and TRBJ1-1; D call uncertain. Germline lookup yields CDR1 SGDLS and CDR2 YYNGEE. The CDR3 covers 12 residues. V lost 4 bases, J lost 10 bases, and 14 bases lay in between. As DNA, the CDR3 is TGTGCCAGCAGCCCGATTACCAACGGAGCTTTCTTT. Amino acid sequence: CASSPITNGAFF.

The chain joins TRBV4-3 to TRBJ2-2, with 14 bases aligning to TRBD2. The CDR3 runs to 18 residues. V lost 3 bases and J lost 5; bases outside the gene matches: 8. CDR1 and CDR2 from the germline V gene are LGHNA and YSLEER. The CDR3 protein is CASSQGPGTSGGTGELFF. CDR3 DNA sequence: TGCGCCAGCAGCCAGGGACCTGGGACTAGCGGGGGAACCGGGGAGCTGTTTTTT.

The V and J genes are TRBV6-5 and TRBJ1-4; 9 bases fit TRBD1. The germline CDR1 and CDR2 sequences are MNHEY and SVGAGI. The J segment lost 2 bases and the V segment lost 5 bases, leaving 0 bases of the junction unmatched. The CDR3 loop spans 14 amino acids. CDR3: CASSDRGTNEKLFF. The CDR3 bases are TGTGCCAGCAGTGACAGGGGGACTAATGAAAAACTGTTTTTT.

The V gene is TRBV5-6, the J gene TRBJ2-5; 8 bases line up with TRBD1. TRBJ2-7 explains the end of the DNA better; the J call may be wrong. From germline, CDR1 is SGHDT and CDR2 YYEEEE. The CDR3 is 17 residues long. The CDR3 DNA is TGTGCCAGCAGCGGCGGGACAGGAGGGTCCACACTCTACGAGCAGTACTTC. Its translation is CASSGGTGGSTLYEQYF.

The gene calls are TRBV6-1 and TRBJ1-5; TRBD1 agrees at 8 bases. V lost 3 bases to trimming and J lost 0 bases; unmatched junction nucleotides: 4. The CDR3 contains 16 residues. Germline V lookup: CDR1 MNHNS, CDR2 SASEGT. CDR3 residues: CASSDWTGSSNQPQHF. CDR3 sequence (DNA): TGTGCCAGCAGTGACTGGACAGGGAGTAGCAATCAGCCCCAGCATTTT.

The chain has TRBV11-2 and TRBJ2-1; D is unresolved. The CDR3 contains 12 residues. V lost 3 bases and J lost 9, with 9 bases in between. The V gene's germline CDR1 is SGHAT and CDR2 FQNNGV. The chain's CDR3 is CASSFLRAEQFF. In nucleotides, the CDR3 is TGTGCCAGCAGCTTCTTGCGTGCTGAGCAGTTCTTC.

The genes are TRBV9 and TRBJ2-2, with 9 bases identical to TRBD2. The junction had 5 bases not matched to a gene; V was cut back by 7 bases and J by 4 bases. CDR3 length: 14 residues. Per germline, CDR1 SGDLS and CDR2 YYNGEE. CDR3 amino acids: CASARGGVTGELFF. The DNA of the CDR3 is TGTGCCAGCGCGCGGGGGGGGGTCACCGGGGAGCTGTTTTTT.

The chain has TRBV4-1 and TRBJ1-3; D remains ambiguous. V was trimmed by 1 base and J by 2 bases, leaving 15 bases between them. CDR3 size: 17 residues. The V gene's germline CDR1 is MGHRA and CDR2 YSYEKL. The CDR3 coding sequence is TGCGCCAGCAGCCAAGGGGAAGGACGCGTCGCTGGAAACACCATATATTTT. Its translation: CASSQGEGRVAGNTIYF.

This chain connects TRBV6-5 to TRBJ1-1, with D possibly being TRBD1 (6 bases). Trimming removed 5 bases from V and 1 base from J, with 14 bases in between. The CDR3 contains 15 residues. Germline-derived CDR1 and CDR2 are MNHEY and SVGAGI. The CDR3, as DNA: TGTGCCAGCAGTCGACCCGGGGGGCGGAACACTGAAGCTTTCTTT. Translated: CASSRPGGRNTEAFF.

The genes are TRBV7-9 and TRBJ2-5, with 7 bases aligning to TRBD1. From germline, CDR1 is SEHNR and CDR2 FQNEAQ (reference sequence). J gave up 7 bases and V 5 bases, and 10 bases lay outside the gene matches. The CDR3 length is 14 residues. CDR3 nucleotide sequence: TGTGCCAGCAGCCGGACAGGACTCCCAGGGACCCAGTACTTC. Translation: CASSRTGLPGTQYF. The whole variable domain, filled in from reference TRBV7-9 and TRBJ2-5, reads DTGVSQNPRHKITKRGQNVTFRCDPISEHNRLYWYRQTLGQGPEFLTYFQNEAQLEKSRLLSDRFSAERPKGSFSTLEIQRTEQGDSAMYLCASSRTGLPGTQYFGPGTRLLVL.

The J gene is TRBJ1-3, the V gene TRBV19; no clear D. The CDR3 contains 13 residues. Germline assignment: CDR1 LNHDA and CDR2 SQIVND (reference sequence). V gave up 4 bases and J gave up 8 bases, with 12 bases separating them. The CDR3 here is CASSTSTDHTIYF. The CDR3 DNA is TGTGCCAGTAGTACCTCGACGGACCACACCATATATTTT.

The gene calls are TRBV6-5 and TRBJ2-1, with a possible D match to TRBD2 (5 bases). V shed 6 bases and J shed 4 bases, with 10 bases lying between them. Germline-derived CDR1 and CDR2 are MNHEY and SVGAGI. The CDR3 has 13 residues. The CDR3 sequence: CASRGDGYNEQFF. The CDR3 region has the DNA TGTGCCAGCAGGGGAGATGGTTACAATGAGCAGTTCTTC.

The chain uses TRBV4-2 and TRBJ2-2, with D perhaps assigned TRBD1 or TRBD2 (6 bases each). The V and J ends lost 0 bases and 1 base respectively, with 15 bases between them. Germline CDR1 and CDR2: LGHNA and YNFKEQ. The CDR3 is 18 amino acids. CDR3 residues: CASSQEGALGGNTGELFF. The CDR3 DNA sequence: TGTGCCAGCAGCCAAGAGGGGGCGCTGGGGGGGAACACCGGGGAGCTGTTTTTT.

This chain uses TRBV5-1 with TRBJ2-3; the D is unclear. This CDR3 region has 11 residues. The germline V gene has CDR1 SGHRS and CDR2 YFSETQ. The germline V and J ends were trimmed by 3 bases and 5 bases, with 4 bases remaining between them. The DNA of the CDR3 is TGCGCCAGCAGCTCAGGAGATACGCAGTATTTT. It translates to CASSSGDTQYF.

This rearrangement joins TRBV7-9 to TRBJ1-4; weak D call: TRBD1 (5 bases). The CDR3 contains 14 residues. The germline V gene encodes CDR1 SEHNR and CDR2 FQNEAQ (reference sequence). Trimming pared 5 bases from V and 8 bases from J, leaving 15 bases between. The CDR3, as DNA: TGTGCCAGCAGCCCCGGGGGGGTGCTCGAAAAACTGTTTTTT. Translation gives CASSPGGVLEKLFF.